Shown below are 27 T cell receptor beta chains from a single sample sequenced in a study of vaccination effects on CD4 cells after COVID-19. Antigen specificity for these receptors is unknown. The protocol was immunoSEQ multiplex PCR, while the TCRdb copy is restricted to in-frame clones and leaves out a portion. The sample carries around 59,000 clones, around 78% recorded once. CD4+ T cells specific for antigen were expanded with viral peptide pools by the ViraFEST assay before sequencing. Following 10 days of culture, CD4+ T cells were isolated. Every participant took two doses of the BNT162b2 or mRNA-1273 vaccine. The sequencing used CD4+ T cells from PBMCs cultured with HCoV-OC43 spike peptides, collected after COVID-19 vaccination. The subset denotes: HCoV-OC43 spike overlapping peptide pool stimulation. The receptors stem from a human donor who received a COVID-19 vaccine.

CDR3 sequence reads: CASSPPRGPYNEQFF. Here the CDR3 DNA reads TGTGCCAGCTCGCCGCCCAGGGGGCCCTACAATGAGCAGTTCTTC. The rearrangement links TRBV18 to TRBJ2-1; 8 nucleotides match TRBD1. CDR1 and CDR2 (germline): KGHSH, LQKENI. The CDR3 has 15 amino acids. V trimming: 6 bases; J trimming: 2 bases; junction bases outside the gene matches: 6.

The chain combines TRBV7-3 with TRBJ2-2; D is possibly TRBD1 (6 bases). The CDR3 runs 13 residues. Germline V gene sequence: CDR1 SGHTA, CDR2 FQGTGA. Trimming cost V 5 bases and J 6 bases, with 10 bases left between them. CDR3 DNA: TGTGCCAGCAGCCGACAGGCCTCCGGGGAGCTGTTTTTT. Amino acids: CASSRQASGELFF.

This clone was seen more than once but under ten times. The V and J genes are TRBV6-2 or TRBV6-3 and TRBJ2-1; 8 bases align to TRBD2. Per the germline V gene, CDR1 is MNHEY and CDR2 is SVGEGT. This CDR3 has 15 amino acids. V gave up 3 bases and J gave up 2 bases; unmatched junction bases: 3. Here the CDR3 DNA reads TGTGCCAGCAGTTATCGGGGGGGCCCCTACAATGAGCAGTTCTTC. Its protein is CASSYRGGPYNEQFF.

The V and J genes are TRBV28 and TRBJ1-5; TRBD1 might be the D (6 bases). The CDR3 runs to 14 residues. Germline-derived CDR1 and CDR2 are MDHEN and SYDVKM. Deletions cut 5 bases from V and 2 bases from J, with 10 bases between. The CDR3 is CASSLPGGNQPQHF. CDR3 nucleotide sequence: TGTGCCAGCAGTCTCCCAGGGGGCAATCAGCCCCAGCATTTT. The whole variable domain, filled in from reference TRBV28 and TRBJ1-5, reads DVKVTQSSRYLVKRTGEKVFLECVQDMDHENMFWYRQDPGLGLRLIYFSYDVKMKEKGDIPEGYSVSREKKERFSLILESASTNQTSMYLCASSLPGGNQPQHFGDGTRLSIL.

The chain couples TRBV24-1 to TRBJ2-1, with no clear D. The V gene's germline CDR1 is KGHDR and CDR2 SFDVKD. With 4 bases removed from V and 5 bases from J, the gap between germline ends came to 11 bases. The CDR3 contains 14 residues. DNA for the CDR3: TGTGCCACCAGTGACCCCGTGGCTCACAATGAGCAGTTCTTC. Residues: CATSDPVAHNEQFF.

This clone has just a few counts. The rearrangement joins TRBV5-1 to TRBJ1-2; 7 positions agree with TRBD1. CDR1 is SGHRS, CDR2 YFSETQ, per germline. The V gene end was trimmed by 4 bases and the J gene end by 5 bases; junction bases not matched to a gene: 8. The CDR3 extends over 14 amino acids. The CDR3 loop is CASSLQGSQYGYTF. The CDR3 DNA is TGCGCCAGCAGCCTACAGGGGTCGCAATATGGCTACACCTTC.

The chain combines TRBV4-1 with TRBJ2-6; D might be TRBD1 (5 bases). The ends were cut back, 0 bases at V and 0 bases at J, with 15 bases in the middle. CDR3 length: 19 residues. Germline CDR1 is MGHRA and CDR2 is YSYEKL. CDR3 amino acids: CASSQDQGRANSGANVLTF. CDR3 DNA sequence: TGCGCCAGCAGCCAAGATCAAGGCAGGGCGAACTCTGGGGCCAACGTCCTGACTTTC.

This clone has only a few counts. The CDR3 spells CASSPDRGNTIYF. CDR3 bases: TGCGCCAGCAGCCCAGACAGGGGAAACACCATATATTTT. The chain uses TRBV4-1 and TRBJ1-3; TRBD1 is a possible D gene (6 bases). Germline-derived CDR1 and CDR2 are MGHRA and YSYEKL. The CDR3 runs 13 residues. V was cut by 4 bases and J by 4 bases, with 8 bases left in between.

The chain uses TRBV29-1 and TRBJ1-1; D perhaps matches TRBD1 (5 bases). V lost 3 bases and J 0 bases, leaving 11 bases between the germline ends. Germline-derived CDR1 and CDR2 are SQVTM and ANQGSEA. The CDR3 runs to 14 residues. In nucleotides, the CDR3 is TGCAGCGTTGACAGGGATACTATGAACACTGAAGCTTTCTTT. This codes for CSVDRDTMNTEAFF.

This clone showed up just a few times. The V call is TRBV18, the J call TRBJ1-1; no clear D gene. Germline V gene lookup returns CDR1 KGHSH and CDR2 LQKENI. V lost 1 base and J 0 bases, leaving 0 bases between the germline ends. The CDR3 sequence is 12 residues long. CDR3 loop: CASSPLNTEAFF. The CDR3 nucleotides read TGTGCCAGCTCACCACTGAACACTGAAGCTTTCTTT.

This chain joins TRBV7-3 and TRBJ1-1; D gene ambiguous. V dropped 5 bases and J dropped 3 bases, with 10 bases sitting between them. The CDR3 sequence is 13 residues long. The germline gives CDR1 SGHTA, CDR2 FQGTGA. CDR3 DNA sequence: TGTGCCAGCAGCCACCGCTGGGACACTGAAGCTTTCTTT. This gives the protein CASSHRWDTEAFF.

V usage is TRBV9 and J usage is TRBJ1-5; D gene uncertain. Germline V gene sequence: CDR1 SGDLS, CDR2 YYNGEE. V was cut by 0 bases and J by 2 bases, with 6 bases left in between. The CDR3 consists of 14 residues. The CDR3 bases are TGTGCCAGCAGCGTAGGAGAGGGCAATCAGCCCCAGCATTTT. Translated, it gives CASSVGEGNQPQHF.

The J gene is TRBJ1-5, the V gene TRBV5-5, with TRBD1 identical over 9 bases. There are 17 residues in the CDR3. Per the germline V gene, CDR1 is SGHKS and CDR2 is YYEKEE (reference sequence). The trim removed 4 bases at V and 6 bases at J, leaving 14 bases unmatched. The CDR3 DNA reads TGTGCCAGCAGCCGGACAGGGGAGTCGGGTATCGGTCAGCCCCAGCATTTT. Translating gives CASSRTGESGIGQPQHF.

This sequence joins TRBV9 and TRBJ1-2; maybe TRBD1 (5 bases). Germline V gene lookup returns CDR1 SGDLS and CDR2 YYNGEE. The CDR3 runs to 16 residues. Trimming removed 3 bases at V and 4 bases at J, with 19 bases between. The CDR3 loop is CASSARGEADLYGYTF. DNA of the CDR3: TGTGCCAGCAGCGCGAGGGGCGAGGCAGACCTCTATGGCTACACCTTC. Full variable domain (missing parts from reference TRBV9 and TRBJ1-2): DSGVTQTPKHLITATGQRVTLRCSPRSGDLSVYWYQQSLDQGLQFLIQYYNGEERAKGNILERFSAQQFPDLHSELNLSSLELGDSALYFCASSARGEADLYGYTFGSGTRLTVV.

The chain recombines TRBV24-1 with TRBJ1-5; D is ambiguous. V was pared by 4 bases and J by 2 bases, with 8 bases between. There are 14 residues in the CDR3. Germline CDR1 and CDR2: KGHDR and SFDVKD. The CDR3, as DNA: TGTGCCACCAGTGACCCCCGGGGCAATCAGCCCCAGCATTTT. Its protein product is CATSDPRGNQPQHF.

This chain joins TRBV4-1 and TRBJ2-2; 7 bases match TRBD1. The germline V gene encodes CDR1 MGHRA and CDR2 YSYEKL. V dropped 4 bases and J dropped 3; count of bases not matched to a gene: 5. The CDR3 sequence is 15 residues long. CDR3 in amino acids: CASSPTGYDTGELFF. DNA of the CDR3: TGCGCCAGCAGCCCGACAGGGTACGACACCGGGGAGCTGTTTTTT.

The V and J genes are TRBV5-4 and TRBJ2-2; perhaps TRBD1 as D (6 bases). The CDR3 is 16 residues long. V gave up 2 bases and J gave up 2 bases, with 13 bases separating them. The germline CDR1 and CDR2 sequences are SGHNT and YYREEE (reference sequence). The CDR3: CASSLTAGTNTGELFF. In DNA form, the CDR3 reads TGTGCCAGCAGCTTAACCGCCGGGACAAACACCGGGGAGCTGTTTTTT.

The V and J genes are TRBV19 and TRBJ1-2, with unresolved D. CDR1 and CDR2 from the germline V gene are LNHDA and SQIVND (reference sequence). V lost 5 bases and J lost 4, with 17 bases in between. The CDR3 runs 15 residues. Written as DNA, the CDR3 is TGTGCCAGTAGTCGCAATGGCGGGGAGGGCTATGGCTACACCTTC. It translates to CASSRNGGEGYGYTF.

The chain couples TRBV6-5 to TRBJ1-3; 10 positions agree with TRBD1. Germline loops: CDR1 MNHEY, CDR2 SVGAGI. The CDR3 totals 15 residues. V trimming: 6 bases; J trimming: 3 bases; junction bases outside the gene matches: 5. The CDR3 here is CASRRQGASGNTIYF. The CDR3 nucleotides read TGTGCCAGCAGGAGACAGGGGGCGAGTGGAAACACCATATATTTT.

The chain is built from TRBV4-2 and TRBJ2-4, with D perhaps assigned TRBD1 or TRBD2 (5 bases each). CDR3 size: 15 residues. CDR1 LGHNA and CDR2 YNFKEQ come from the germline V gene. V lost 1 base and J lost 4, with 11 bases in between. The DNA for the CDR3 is TGTGCCAGCAGCCAAGGGGCCAGGGAGAAAAACATTCAGTACTTC. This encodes CASSQGAREKNIQYF.

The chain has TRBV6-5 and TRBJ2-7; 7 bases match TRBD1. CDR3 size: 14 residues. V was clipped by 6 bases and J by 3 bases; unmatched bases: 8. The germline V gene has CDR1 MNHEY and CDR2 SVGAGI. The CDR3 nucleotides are TGTGCCAGCAGAAGGGGGACAGAAGTCTACGAGCAGTACGTC. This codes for CASRRGTEVYEQYV.

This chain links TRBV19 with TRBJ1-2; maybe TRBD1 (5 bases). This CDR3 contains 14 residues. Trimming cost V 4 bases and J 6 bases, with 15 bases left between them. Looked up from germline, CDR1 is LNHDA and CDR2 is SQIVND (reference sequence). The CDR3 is CASSRDRGLDGYTF. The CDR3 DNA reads TGTGCCAGTAGTAGGGACCGGGGGTTAGATGGCTACACCTTC.

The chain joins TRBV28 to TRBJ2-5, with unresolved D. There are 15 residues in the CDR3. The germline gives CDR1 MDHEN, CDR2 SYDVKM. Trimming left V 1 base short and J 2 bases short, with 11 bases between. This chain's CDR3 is CASSLFEFSQETQYF. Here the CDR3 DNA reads TGTGCCAGCAGTTTATTTGAGTTCTCACAAGAGACCCAGTACTTC.

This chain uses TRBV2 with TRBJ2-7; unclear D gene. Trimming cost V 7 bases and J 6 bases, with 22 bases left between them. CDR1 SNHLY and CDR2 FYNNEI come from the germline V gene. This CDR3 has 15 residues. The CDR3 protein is CASTHGGSVPLEQYV. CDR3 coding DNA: TGTGCCAGCACCCATGGTGGGTCCGTCCCCCTCGAGCAGTACGTC.

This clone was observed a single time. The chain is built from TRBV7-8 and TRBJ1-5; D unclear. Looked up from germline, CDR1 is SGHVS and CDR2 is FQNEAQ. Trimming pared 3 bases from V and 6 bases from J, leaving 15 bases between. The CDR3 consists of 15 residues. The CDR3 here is CASSFYPGGAQPQHF. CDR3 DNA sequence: TGTGCCAGCAGCTTTTATCCCGGTGGTGCTCAGCCCCAGCATTTT.

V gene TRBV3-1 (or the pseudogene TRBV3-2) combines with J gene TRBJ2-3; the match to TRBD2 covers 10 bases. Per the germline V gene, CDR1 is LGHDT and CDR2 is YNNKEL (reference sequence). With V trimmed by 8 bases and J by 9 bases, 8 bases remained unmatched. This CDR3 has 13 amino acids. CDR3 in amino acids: CASGEIAGGTQYF. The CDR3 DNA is TGTGCCAGCGGTGAGATAGCGGGGGGCACGCAGTATTTT.

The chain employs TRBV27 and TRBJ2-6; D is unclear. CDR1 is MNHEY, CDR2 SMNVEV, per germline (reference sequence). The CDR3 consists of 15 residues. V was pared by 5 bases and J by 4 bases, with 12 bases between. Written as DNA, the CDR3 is TGTGCCAGCAGTCGAGACGGAATGGGGGCCAACGTCCTGACTTTC. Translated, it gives CASSRDGMGANVLTF.